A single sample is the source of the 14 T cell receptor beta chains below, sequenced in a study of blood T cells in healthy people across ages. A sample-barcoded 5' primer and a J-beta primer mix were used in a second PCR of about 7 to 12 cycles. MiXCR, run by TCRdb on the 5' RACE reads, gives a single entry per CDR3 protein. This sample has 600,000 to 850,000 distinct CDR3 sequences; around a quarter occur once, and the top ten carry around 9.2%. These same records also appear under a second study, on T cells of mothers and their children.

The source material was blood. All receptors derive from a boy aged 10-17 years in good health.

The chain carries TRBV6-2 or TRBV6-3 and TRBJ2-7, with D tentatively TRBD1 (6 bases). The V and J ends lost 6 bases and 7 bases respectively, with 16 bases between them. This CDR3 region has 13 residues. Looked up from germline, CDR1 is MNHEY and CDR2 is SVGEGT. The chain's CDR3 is CASSHGTGQEQYF. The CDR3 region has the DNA TGTGCCAGCAGCCACGGCACGGGACAAGAGCAGTACTTC.

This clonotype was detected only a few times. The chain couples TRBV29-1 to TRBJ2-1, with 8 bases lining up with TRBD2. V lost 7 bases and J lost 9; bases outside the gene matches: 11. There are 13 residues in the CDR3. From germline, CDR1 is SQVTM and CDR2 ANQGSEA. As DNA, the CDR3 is TGCAGCGGGACTAGCCCAGTCGGGATTGAGCAGTTCTTC. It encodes CSGTSPVGIEQFF.

Here the CDR3 DNA reads TGTGCCAGCAGCCCTTCGGGCACAACTAATGAAAAACTGTTTTTT. Its protein is CASSPSGTTNEKLFF. The chain is built from TRBV7-2 and TRBJ1-4, with no clear D. The CDR3 is 15 amino acids. Germline V lookup: CDR1 SGHTA, CDR2 FQGNSA. The ends were cut back, 5 bases at V and 0 bases at J, with 10 bases in the middle.

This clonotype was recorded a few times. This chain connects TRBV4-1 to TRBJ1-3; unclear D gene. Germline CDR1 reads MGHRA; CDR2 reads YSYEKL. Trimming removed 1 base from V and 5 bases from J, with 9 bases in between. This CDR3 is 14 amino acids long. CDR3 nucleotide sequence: TGCGCCAGCAGCCAAGGTGGACTTAGAAACACCATATATTTT. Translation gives CASSQGGLRNTIYF.

Here the CDR3 DNA reads TGTGCCAGCAGCTTGGATTCCAGGGCTGGAAACACCATATATTTT. As protein: CASSLDSRAGNTIYF. V and J are TRBV5-6 and TRBJ1-3; a possible D gene is TRBD1 (5 bases). The CDR3 consists of 15 residues. Germline V CDR1 and CDR2: SGHDT, YYEEEE. V lost 0 bases to trimming and J lost 2 bases, with 9 bases between them.

The CDR3 DNA sequence: TGTGCCAGCAGTTCAAACCTTAAGATTGGCTACGAGCAGTACTTC. This translates into CASSSNLKIGYEQYF. This chain links TRBV28 with TRBJ2-7, with D unresolved. This CDR3 is built from 15 residues. The ends were cut back, 4 bases at V and 3 bases at J, with 16 bases in the middle. CDR1 MDHEN and CDR2 SYDVKM come from the germline V gene.

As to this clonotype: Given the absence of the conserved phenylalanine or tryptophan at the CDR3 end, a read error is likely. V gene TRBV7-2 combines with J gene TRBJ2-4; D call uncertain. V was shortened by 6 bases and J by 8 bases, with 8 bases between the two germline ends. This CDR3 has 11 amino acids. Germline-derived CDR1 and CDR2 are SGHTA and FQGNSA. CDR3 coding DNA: TGTGCCAGCAGTAACCGGGACATTCAGTACATC. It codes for CASSNRDIQYI.

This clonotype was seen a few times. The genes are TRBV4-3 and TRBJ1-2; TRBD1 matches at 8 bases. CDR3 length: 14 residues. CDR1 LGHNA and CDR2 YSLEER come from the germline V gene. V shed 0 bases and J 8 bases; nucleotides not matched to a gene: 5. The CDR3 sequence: CASSQEEGTGGYTF. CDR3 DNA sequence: TGCGCCAGCAGCCAAGAGGAGGGGACAGGAGGCTACACCTTC.

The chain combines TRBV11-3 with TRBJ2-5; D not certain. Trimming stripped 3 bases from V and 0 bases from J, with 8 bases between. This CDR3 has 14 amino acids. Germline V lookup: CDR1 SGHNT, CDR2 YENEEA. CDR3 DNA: TGTGCCAGCAGCTTCGGGCCAGACCAAGAGACCCAGTACTTC. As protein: CASSFGPDQETQYF.

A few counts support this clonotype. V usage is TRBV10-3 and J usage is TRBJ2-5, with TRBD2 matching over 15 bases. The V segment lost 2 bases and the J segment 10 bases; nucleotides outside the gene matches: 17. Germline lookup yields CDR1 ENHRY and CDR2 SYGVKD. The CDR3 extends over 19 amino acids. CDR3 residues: CAISEKGGTSGRLRVDQYF. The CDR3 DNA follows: TGTGCCATCAGTGAGAAAGGAGGGACTAGCGGGAGGCTACGGGTCGACCAGTACTTC.

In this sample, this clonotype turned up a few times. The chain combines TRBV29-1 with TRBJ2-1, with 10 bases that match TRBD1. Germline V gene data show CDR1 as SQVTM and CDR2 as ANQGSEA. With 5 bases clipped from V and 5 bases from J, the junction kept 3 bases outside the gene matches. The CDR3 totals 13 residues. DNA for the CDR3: TGCAGCGTTAGGACAGGGGGAAACAATGAGCAGTTCTTC. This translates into CSVRTGGNNEQFF.

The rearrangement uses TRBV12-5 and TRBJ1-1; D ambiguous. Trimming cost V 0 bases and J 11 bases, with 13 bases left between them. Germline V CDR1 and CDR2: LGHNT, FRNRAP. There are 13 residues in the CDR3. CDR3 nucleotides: TGTGCTAGTGGTTTGGTAGTTCAAGAACGGGCTTTCTTT. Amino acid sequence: CASGLVVQERAFF.

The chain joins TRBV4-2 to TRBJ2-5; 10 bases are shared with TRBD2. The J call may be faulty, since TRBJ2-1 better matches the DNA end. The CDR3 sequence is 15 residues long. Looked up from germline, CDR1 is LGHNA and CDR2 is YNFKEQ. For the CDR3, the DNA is TGTGCCAGCAGCCCCATTAGCGGGAGGTTCAATGAGCAGTTCTTC. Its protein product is CASSPISGRFNEQFF.

The CDR3 DNA follows: TGTGCCAGCAGTTACTCGTTCCCTAATGAGCAGTTCTTC. Translated: CASSYSFPNEQFF. This rearrangement joins TRBV6-5 to TRBJ2-1; unclear D gene. Looked up from germline, CDR1 is MNHEY and CDR2 is SVGAGI. V lost 0 bases and J 7 bases, leaving 7 bases between the germline ends. The CDR3 is made up of 13 amino acids.